This TCR beta chain stems from a study of response to subunit inactivated influenza vaccine listed by TCRdb under 2018. In terms of the full investigation: Deep quantitative T cell receptor repertoire profiling was used in the study to track responses to a trivalent subunit inactivated influenza vaccine. The paper's findings and limits, for the study overall: The authors suggested that each seasonal influenza vaccination may recruit only a limited number of new T cells.

Libraries came from RT-PCR. The sample was run on an Illumina HiSeq 2500. TCRdb ran its own pipeline on the public reads, namely fastp trimming at Q25 and MiXCR clone calling, and kept in-frame beta chains. Entries are consolidated by CDR3 protein sequence, retaining the most common genes and DNA. This sample holds about 540,000 distinct CDR3 sequences; roughly 25% were observed only once. Jointly, the top ten make up roughly 2.8% of the sample. Reading from cysteine to phenylalanine, the CDR3 counts 15 amino acids. Only the CDR3 DNA stays, 45 bases, in frame from base 1. From a lookup of the germline V gene, CDR1 and CDR2 are SGHRS and YFSETQ. Germline trimming amounts to 4 bases on V and 1 base on J, with 7 as the count of junction bases outside the gene matches. A word on this clonotype: Its antigen remains unidentified. No per-base quality is available; no much larger clone lies one base away.

These data were also filed under a second study, of T cells expressing NK-cell markers. Taken from the second paper: 5'RACE template switching, by which a universal primer site and unique molecular identifiers were added, was used to make TCR beta cDNA libraries. Under ten donors provided sorted CD3+CD56+NKG2C+, CD3+CD56+NKG2C- and CD3+CD56-NKG2C+ T-cell subsets, whose TCR beta-chain repertoires were profiled. Seven of the eight sequenced donors were HCMV-seropositive and one was HCMV-seronegative. To restrict sorting to alphabetaTCR-expressing T cells, an anti-gammadeltaTCR antibody was added in several experiments. In several donors, the dominant CD3+CD56+NKG2C+ clonotypes were found to rank among the top 10 CD8+ clonotypes and to make up about 1.0-7.5% of CD8+ T cells. Those dominant clonotypes were again the most abundant among CD3+CD56-NKG2C+ cells in a handful of donors, at roughly 25-60.1%. Whether the expanded NKG2C-expressing T cell clones were specific for HCMV antigens remained unclear. All eight donors whose samples were sequenced were randomly selected healthy volunteers, three of them men and five women. HCMV-specific IgG was detected in serum with a commercial ELISA kit to determine HCMV serostatus. Ficoll density gradient centrifugation was used to isolate peripheral blood mononuclear cells from blood. Magnetic immunoseparation with Miltenyi isolation kits was used to isolate CD4+ and CD8+ T cells from PBMC. cDNA synthesis was primed from the TCR beta constant segment and was followed by two successive PCR amplification steps. Sequencing of the libraries produced 2 x 150 bp reads on Illumina HiSeq 2000/2500, MiSeq or NextSeq. Reads were demultiplexed and grouped by UMI with MIGEC, and clonotypes were assembled and quantified with MiTCR. To exclude erroneous sequences, only TCR cDNA sequences supported by at least two reads were retained. The tcR package was used for downstream repertoire analysis, and clonotypes were matched between fractions using CDR3 nucleotide sequence together with V segment. VDJmatch was used to annotate antigen specificity against VDJdb, with one amino acid substitution in CDR3 allowed.

The sequence came from a man aged 50-60 years who received an inactivated influenza vaccine. Donor details come from another sample of the same person, matched by shared clones. The source material was CD4+ T cells sorted from PBMCs, sampled 11 to 12 days after vaccination. In this chain, TRBV5-1 is recombined with TRBJ1-1; 7 middle bases align to TRBD1. The DNA reads as follows: TGCGCCAGCAGCGAGGGGGCAGTTTCGAACACTGAAGCTTTCTTT. This gives the protein CASSEGAVSNTEAFF.